The rows below give T cell receptor beta chains drawn from one sample of a study of a mutant IDH1 vaccine in newly diagnosed glioma. TCRdb's copy holds only in-frame clones and misses some; the assay was immunoSEQ multiplex PCR. The sample includes 23,000 or so clones, about 76% seen only once; the top ten take just under 9.5%. The antigens of these receptors remain unknown. The sequences come from PBMCs, collected from a glioma patient whose treatment included an IDH1 peptide vaccine. These receptors were obtained from a man in his forties with glioma. Both conserved end residues are part of each CDR3. Each record gives: V gene, J gene, clone size, D gene, CDR3 DNA, CDR3 protein. The D gene is left open where the match is weak. Size is stated for part of the rows, as once, few or many counts, or as a class when the clone is expanded.

>TRBV7-8|TRBJ1-5|NA|NA
TGTGCCAGCAGCTTAGGGTTCAGGGCGGCGGAGCCCCAGCATTTT
CASSLGFRAAEPQHF
>TRBV9|TRBJ2-3|NA|TRBD1
TGTGCCAGCAGCGTAGGGGACAGGCAGTTGGATACGCAGTATTTT
CASSVGDRQLDTQYF
>TRBV7-9|TRBJ2-7|few|NA
TGTGCCAGCAGCTTAAGGGCACATTCCTACGAGCAGTACTTC
CASSLRAHSYEQYF
>TRBV18|TRBJ1-1|NA|NA
TGTGCCAGCTCACCACCCAGCGGAGGAGCGAACACTGAAGCTTTCTTT
CASSPPSGGANTEAFF
>TRBV6-5|TRBJ1-6|NA|NA
TGTGCCAGCAGGCGTTATTCTACGAATTCACCCCTCCACTTT
CASRRYSTNSPLHF
>TRBV6-1|TRBJ2-3|NA|TRBD2
TGTGCCAGCAGTGATTTACTAGCGGGAGGGCCAACAGATACGCAGTATTTT
CASSDLLAGGPTDTQYF
>TRBV4-2|TRBJ1-2|NA|NA
TGTGCCAGCAGCCAAGATCGAGGACAGCCGGAGTATGGCTACACCTTC
CASSQDRGQPEYGYTF
>TRBV6-6|TRBJ2-1|NA|TRBD2
TGTGCCAGCAGTACCCGGACTAGCGGTACCTACAATGAGCAGTTCTTC
CASSTRTSGTYNEQFF
>TRBV7-9|TRBJ2-7|NA|NA
TGTGCCAGCAGCTTAGGAGGGCGCCCTGATGGTGTGCAGTACTTC
CASSLGGRPDGVQYF
>TRBV5-6|TRBJ1-2|NA|NA
TGTGCCAGCAGCTTTGGGGGGGCTGGATATGGCTACACCTTC
CASSFGGAGYGYTF
>TRBV5-8|TRBJ2-3|NA|NA
TGTGCCAGCAGCTGGCGCCCTGTTTTCCATTCAGATACGCAGTATTTT
CASSWRPVFHSDTQYF
>TRBV19|TRBJ1-4|NA|NA
TGTGCCAGTAGTATAGTAGGTAGCCACCTGGTGTTTTTT
CASSIVGSHLVFF
>TRBV2|TRBJ1-3|once|TRBD1
TGTGCCAGCAGGGTACAGGGGGCGGCTGGAAACACCATATATTTT
CASRVQGAAGNTIYF
>TRBV9|TRBJ1-3|once|NA
TGTGCCAGCAGCGTAGGGGCGGACTCTGGAAACACCATATATTTT
CASSVGADSGNTIYF
>TRBV10-1|TRBJ2-2|NA|NA
TGCGCCAGCAAAGGAGACACGAACACCGGGGAGCTGTTTTTT
CASKGDTNTGELFF
>TRBV2|TRBJ1-6|once|NA
TGTGCCAGCAGTGATTACGGGGCTAGATATAATTCACCCCTCCACTTT
CASSDYGARYNSPLHF
>TRBV6-6|TRBJ1-1|NA|NA
TGTGCCAGCAGCCGCGGGACGGTAAACACTGAAGCTTTCTTT
CASSRGTVNTEAFF
>TRBV6-4|TRBJ2-1|few|TRBD1
TGTGCCAGCAGTGTCTCCGGGACAGGCTTCTCTGAGCAGTTCTTC
CASSVSGTGFSEQFF
>TRBV6-1|TRBJ1-5|NA|NA
TGTGCCAGCGTCCTTCGCGGGTATAGCAATCAGCCCCAGCATTTT
CASVLRGYSNQPQHF
>TRBV28|TRBJ1-5|NA|NA
TGTGCCATCACACGGGGAGACCAGCCCCAGCATTTT
CAITRGDQPQHF
>TRBV29-1|TRBJ2-1|once|NA
TGCAGCGTTGAAATCCCCCCCGGGAATGAGCAGTTCTTC
CSVEIPPGNEQFF
>TRBV19|TRBJ2-2|NA|TRBD2
TGTGCCAGTAGTATTCCAGGCGGGAGGATAACCGGGGAGCTGTTTTTT
CASSIPGGRITGELFF
>TRBV7-2|TRBJ1-5|NA|NA
TGTGCCAGCAGCTTTGACGCAGGGCTTAATCAGCCCCAGCATTTT
CASSFDAGLNQPQHF
>TRBV7-9|TRBJ1-5|NA|NA
TGTGCCAGCAGCTTAACCGGGGTAAATCAGCCCCAGCATTTT
CASSLTGVNQPQHF